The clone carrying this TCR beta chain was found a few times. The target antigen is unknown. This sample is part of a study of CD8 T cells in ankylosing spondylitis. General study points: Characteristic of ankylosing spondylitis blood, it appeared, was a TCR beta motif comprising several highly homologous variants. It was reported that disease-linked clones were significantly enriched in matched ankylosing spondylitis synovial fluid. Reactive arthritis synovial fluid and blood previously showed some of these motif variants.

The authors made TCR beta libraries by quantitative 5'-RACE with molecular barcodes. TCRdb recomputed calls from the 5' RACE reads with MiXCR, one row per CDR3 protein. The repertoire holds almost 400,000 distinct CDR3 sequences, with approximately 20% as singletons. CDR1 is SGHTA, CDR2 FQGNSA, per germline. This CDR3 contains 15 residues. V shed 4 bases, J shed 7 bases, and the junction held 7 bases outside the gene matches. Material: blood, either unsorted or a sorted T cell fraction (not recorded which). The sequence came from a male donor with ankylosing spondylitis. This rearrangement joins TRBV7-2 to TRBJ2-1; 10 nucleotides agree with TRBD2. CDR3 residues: CASSSPTSGLNEQFF. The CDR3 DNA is TGTGCCAGCAGCTCGCCGACTAGCGGGCTAAATGAGCAGTTCTTC.